This T cell receptor (beta chain) was sequenced for a study of cytomegalovirus exposure and HLA in healthy donors. Study results and caveats: In a later analysis, productive TCRs from donors in an Asian-associated ancestry cluster reportedly carried fewer N-insertions than the cohort mean.

The PCR had 60 Vbeta and 13 Jbeta primers. TCRdb's copy holds only in-frame clones and misses some; the assay was immunoSEQ multiplex PCR. In the table there are 150,000 to 200,000 clones, 82% of which are singletons. Remarks on this clone: The antigen remains unidentified.

V lost 3 bases to trimming and J lost 5 bases, with 13 bases between them. Germline V gives CDR1 LGHNT, CDR2 FRNRAP. The CDR3 has 15 residues. Input material: PBMCs. The chain combines TRBV12-5 with TRBJ2-2; tentative D call: TRBD2 (6 bases). The sequence was obtained from a girl aged 10 to 17 in good health and CMV-seropositive. CDR3 region: CASGLGTEGTGELFF. CDR3 DNA sequence: TGTGCTAGTGGTTTAGGGACGGAGGGAACCGGGGAGCTGTTTTTT.